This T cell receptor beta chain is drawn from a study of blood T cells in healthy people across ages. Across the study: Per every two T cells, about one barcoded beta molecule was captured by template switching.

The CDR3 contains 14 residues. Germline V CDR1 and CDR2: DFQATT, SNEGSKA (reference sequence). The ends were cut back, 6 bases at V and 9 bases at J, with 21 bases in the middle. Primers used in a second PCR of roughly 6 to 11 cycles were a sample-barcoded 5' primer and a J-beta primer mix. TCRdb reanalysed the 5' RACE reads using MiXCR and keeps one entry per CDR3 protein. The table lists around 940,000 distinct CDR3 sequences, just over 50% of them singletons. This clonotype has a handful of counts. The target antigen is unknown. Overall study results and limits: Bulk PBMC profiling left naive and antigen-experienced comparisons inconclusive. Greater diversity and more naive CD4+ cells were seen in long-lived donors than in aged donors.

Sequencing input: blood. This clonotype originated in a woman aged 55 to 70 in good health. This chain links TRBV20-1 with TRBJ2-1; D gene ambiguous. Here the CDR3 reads CSAPIVRPGGEQFF. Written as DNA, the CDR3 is TGCAGTGCCCCGATAGTGAGGCCAGGTGGTGAGCAGTTCTTC.